The 27 T cell receptor beta chains given below trace back to one sample, sequenced in a study of cytomegalovirus exposure and HLA in healthy donors. Sequencing used immunoSEQ multiplex PCR; TCRdb keeps in-frame clones, though not all of them. The data hold 130,000 or so clones, with approximately 90% observed a single time. The sequenced sample consisted of PBMCs. Every receptor here comes from a woman younger than 45 in good health and CMV-seropositive.

V gene TRBV10-3 combines with J gene TRBJ1-2; D unresolved. V gave up 2 bases and J gave up 4 bases, with 8 bases separating them. CDR3 size: 13 residues. The germline CDR1 and CDR2 sequences are ENHRY and SYGVKD. CDR3 in amino acids: CAISEGVPYGYTF. The CDR3 bases are TGTGCCATCAGTGAGGGAGTTCCCTATGGCTACACCTTC.

The genes are TRBV5-6 and TRBJ2-7; 8 bases match TRBD2. CDR3 length: 13 amino acids. CDR1 and CDR2 (germline): SGHDT, YYEEEE. With 4 bases clipped from V and 6 bases from J, the junction kept 6 bases outside the gene matches. The CDR3 sequence is CASSPGGAIEQYF. The CDR3 DNA follows: TGTGCCAGCAGCCCGGGAGGGGCTATCGAGCAGTACTTC.

The V gene is TRBV27, the J gene TRBJ2-7; tentative D call: TRBD1 (6 bases). The CDR3 is made up of 13 amino acids. CDR1 and CDR2 from the germline V gene are MNHEY and SMNVEV (reference sequence). The V and J ends lost 6 bases and 1 base respectively, with 10 bases between them. CDR3 protein: CASSPRGSYEQYF. CDR3 in DNA: TGTGCCAGCAGCCCCAGGGGATCCTACGAGCAGTACTTC.

The V call is TRBV12-5, the J call TRBJ1-2, with D tentatively TRBD1 (6 bases). CDR1 LGHNT and CDR2 FRNRAP come from the germline V gene. V was cut by 0 bases and J by 4 bases, with 18 bases left in between. The CDR3 runs 17 residues. The CDR3 spells CASGLVLARGAVYGYTF. In DNA form, the CDR3 reads TGTGCTAGTGGTTTGGTTCTAGCCAGGGGAGCGGTCTATGGCTACACCTTC. The entire variable domain, with the rest obtained from reference TRBV12-5 and TRBJ1-2, is as follows: DARVTQTPRHKVTEMGQEVTMRCQPILGHNTVFWYRQTMMQGLELLAYFRNRAPLDDSGMPKDRFSAEMPDATLATLKIQPSEPRDSAVYFCASGLVLARGAVYGYTFGSGTRLTVV.

This clone was seen a single time. The V call is TRBV18, the J call TRBJ2-3; TRBD1 might be the D (6 bases). Per the germline V gene, CDR1 is KGHSH and CDR2 is LQKENI. The V end was cut by 3 bases, the J end by 6 bases, with 13 bases between. CDR3 length: 14 amino acids. CDR3 in amino acids: CASSPRIRGDTQYF. CDR3 DNA sequence: TGTGCCAGCTCACCTCGGATTAGGGGGGATACGCAGTATTTT.

This clone occurred once. The same CDR3 also results from other DNA sequences found in this sample. The V gene is TRBV6-5, the J gene TRBJ1-2, with D maybe TRBD1 (6 bases). Between the trimmed V and J ends, which lost 2 bases and 2 bases, there was a span of 6 bases. Germline loops: CDR1 MNHEY, CDR2 SVGAGI. The CDR3 loop spans 13 amino acids. CDR3 residues: CASSYGQNYGYTF. The CDR3 nucleotides are TGTGCCAGCAGTTACGGACAGAACTATGGCTACACCTTC.

The chain joins TRBV28 to TRBJ1-1, with 7 bases lining up with TRBD1. CDR1 and CDR2 (germline): MDHEN, SYDVKM. The J segment lost 1 base and the V segment lost 6 bases, leaving 5 bases of the junction unmatched. The CDR3 runs 14 residues. The CDR3 bases are TGTGCCAGCAGGCGGGACAGAAGGAACACTGAAGCTTTCTTT. Translating it yields CASRRDRRNTEAFF.

This clone appeared a single time. The V call is TRBV5-1, the J call TRBJ2-1, with TRBD2 matching 8 bases. This CDR3 contains 13 residues. Germline V lookup: CDR1 SGHRS, CDR2 YFSETQ. V lost 4 bases, J lost 7 bases, and 4 bases stayed unmatched. The CDR3 DNA follows: TGCGCCAGCAGCATCGGGACTAGGAATGAGCAGTTCTTC. This gives the protein CASSIGTRNEQFF. Looking up the rest from reference TRBV5-1 and TRBJ2-1 gives the full variable domain: KAGVTQTPRYLIKTRGQQVTLSCSPISGHRSVSWYQQTPGQGLQFLFEYFSETQRNKGNFPGRFSGRQFSNSRSEMNVSTLELGDSALYLCASSIGTRNEQFFGPGTRLTVL.

The CDR3, as DNA: TGTGCCAGCACGTTGACTAGCGGGATCTCTAATGAGCAGTTCTTC. Translation gives CASTLTSGISNEQFF. The V gene is TRBV6-1, the J gene TRBJ2-1; TRBD2 matches at 11 bases. V was clipped by 7 bases and J by 7 bases; unmatched bases: 9. In germline, CDR1 is MNHNS, CDR2 SASEGT. The CDR3 length is 15 residues.

This chain links TRBV5-6 with TRBJ2-7; D gene ambiguous. Trimming shortened V by 3 bases and J by 6 bases, and 7 bases separated the two germline ends. The CDR3 has 11 amino acids. Germline CDR1 is SGHDT and CDR2 is YYEEEE. The CDR3 nucleotides read TGTGCCAGCAGCTACGGTGGCGAGCAGTACTTC. The encoded protein is CASSYGGEQYF.

The chain uses TRBV18 and TRBJ2-7; 10 nucleotides agree with TRBD1. The CDR3 has 14 amino acids. V lost 3 bases to trimming and J lost 3 bases; unmatched junction nucleotides: 2. The germline CDR1 and CDR2 sequences are KGHSH and LQKENI. CDR3 DNA: TGTGCCAGCTCACCGACAGGGGGCGGCTACGAGCAGTACTTC. This translates into CASSPTGGGYEQYF.

V usage is TRBV5-1 and J usage is TRBJ1-6, with TRBD1 matching over 10 bases. After removal of 4 bases from V and 11 bases from J, the junction contained 3 bases not matched to a gene. Germline CDR1 is SGHRS and CDR2 is YFSETQ. The CDR3 length is 13 residues. The CDR3 sequence: CASSGQGVPPLHF. DNA for the CDR3: TGCGCCAGCAGCGGACAGGGGGTCCCACCCCTCCACTTT. Combining the CDR3 with reference TRBV5-1 and TRBJ1-6 gives the whole variable domain KAGVTQTPRYLIKTRGQQVTLSCSPISGHRSVSWYQQTPGQGLQFLFEYFSETQRNKGNFPGRFSGRQFSNSRSEMNVSTLELGDSALYLCASSGQGVPPLHFGNGTRLTVT.

This chain connects TRBV23-1 to TRBJ2-2, with 7 bases fitting TRBD2. TRBV23-1 is an ORF, with its function uncertain. J was trimmed by 6 bases and V by 0 bases; bases with no gene match: 13. The CDR3 has 18 amino acids. The CDR3 sequence: CASSQSIGREGKAGELFF. The CDR3 DNA reads as TGCGCCAGCAGTCAATCGATAGGCAGGGAGGGTAAGGCCGGGGAGCTGTTTTTT.

The CDR3 spells CASSKAILADASTDTQYF. For the CDR3, the DNA is TGTGCCAGCAGCAAAGCTATCCTAGCGGACGCTAGCACAGATACGCAGTATTTT. The chain joins TRBV21-1 to TRBJ2-3; the D call TRBD2 from the table was never checked on the DNA. TRBV21-1 is a pseudogene locus. There are 18 residues in the CDR3.

J is TRBJ2-2 and V is TRBV25-1; 8 bases match TRBD1. CDR1 is MGHDK and CDR2 is SYGVNS in the germline V gene. J was trimmed by 5 bases and V by 2 bases; bases with no gene match: 4. The CDR3 has 15 amino acids. DNA of the CDR3: TGTGCCAGCAGTGAACAGGGGGCGCGGACCGGGGAGCTGTTTTTT. Translated: CASSEQGARTGELFF.

The rearrangement uses TRBV28 and TRBJ2-3, with 9 bases matching TRBD1. Germline CDR1 MDHEN, CDR2 SYDVKM. V gave up 8 bases and J gave up 5 bases; unmatched junction bases: 8. The CDR3 covers 14 residues. The CDR3 DNA follows: TGTGCCAGCTGCCGGGACAGGGAATTAGATACGCAGTATTTT. Its translation is CASCRDRELDTQYF.

In its sample, this clone was seen once. This chain uses TRBV25-1 with TRBJ2-5, with D maybe TRBD1 (6 bases). The CDR3 consists of 16 residues. Germline CDR1 MGHDK, CDR2 SYGVNS. V lost 1 base and J lost 0, with 12 bases in between. The CDR3 nucleotides are TGTGCCAGCAGTGAATTGGGGGCCCCGTACCAAGAGACCCAGTACTTC. This encodes CASSELGAPYQETQYF.

The chain combines TRBV6-1 with TRBJ2-5; 12 nucleotides agree with TRBD2. Germline CDR1 MNHNS, CDR2 SASEGT. This CDR3 comprises 17 residues. V lost 0 bases and J lost 7; bases outside the gene matches: 9. The CDR3 loop is CASSEARRLAGAGTQYF. As DNA, the CDR3 is TGTGCCAGCAGTGAAGCAAGACGACTAGCGGGAGCGGGGACCCAGTACTTC.

The J gene is TRBJ2-4, the V gene TRBV29-1; 8 bases fit TRBD1. CDR3 length: 12 residues. The V segment lost 3 bases and the J segment 6 bases; nucleotides outside the gene matches: 1. Germline V gene lookup returns CDR1 SQVTM and CDR2 ANQGSEA. The CDR3 sequence is CSVEGQANIQYF. CDR3 DNA sequence: TGCAGCGTTGAGGGACAGGCAAACATTCAGTACTTC.

This rearrangement joins TRBV19 to TRBJ1-4; D remains unclear. This CDR3 is built from 16 residues. Per the germline V gene, CDR1 is LNHDA and CDR2 is SQIVND (reference sequence). V was pared by 5 bases and J by 4 bases, with 17 bases between. CDR3 DNA sequence: TGTGCCAGTAGTCCTTACGGACGGAGGAATAATGAAAAACTGTTTTTT. The encoded protein is CASSPYGRRNNEKLFF.

The J gene is TRBJ2-1, the V gene TRBV28; possible D gene TRBD2, 5 bases. The CDR3 is 16 amino acids. The ends were cut back, 4 bases at V and 3 bases at J, with 16 bases in the middle. The germline gives CDR1 MDHEN, CDR2 SYDVKM. CDR3 residues: CASSSQRTAGYNEQFF. The CDR3 bases are TGTGCCAGCAGTTCCCAAAGGACCGCGGGCTACAATGAGCAGTTCTTC.

The chain employs TRBV5-6 and TRBJ2-1, with TRBD2 matching 12 bases. The CDR3 is 14 amino acids. V shed 7 bases, J shed 7 bases, and the junction held 6 bases outside the gene matches. Germline V gene lookup returns CDR1 SGHDT and CDR2 YYEEEE. CDR3: CASHGLAGLNEQFF. The DNA of the CDR3 is TGTGCCAGCCACGGACTAGCGGGGTTGAATGAGCAGTTCTTC.

This clone turned up a few times. The genes are TRBV6-1 and TRBJ1-5; D is uncertain. The CDR3 runs to 15 residues. Germline V gene sequence: CDR1 MNHNS, CDR2 SASEGT. Trimming removed 4 bases at V and 5 bases at J, with 15 bases between. The CDR3 sequence: CASSVLGSGDQPQHF. Written as DNA, the CDR3 is TGTGCCAGCAGTGTCCTTGGGAGTGGGGATCAGCCCCAGCATTTT.

This rearrangement joins TRBV2 to TRBJ2-1; D is unresolved. Trimming removed 6 bases from V and 7 bases from J, with 13 bases in between. Germline-derived CDR1 and CDR2 are SNHLY and FYNNEI. CDR3 length: 13 residues. This CDR3 is CASSYTLGNEQFF. For the CDR3, the DNA is TGTGCCAGCAGCTACACCCTAGGAAATGAGCAGTTCTTC.

The table lists this clone with a count of one. The V gene is TRBV5-1, the J gene TRBJ2-2, with D unresolved. V was cut by 2 bases and J by 0 bases, with 8 bases left in between. CDR3 length: 15 residues. Germline V gives CDR1 SGHRS, CDR2 YFSETQ. The CDR3 coding sequence is TGCGCCAGCAGCTTCCCTAGGACGAACACCGGGGAGCTGTTTTTT. Protein: CASSFPRTNTGELFF.

The CDR3 here is CASSLEGYGYTF. In DNA form, the CDR3 reads TGTGCCAGCAGCTTGGAGGGGTATGGCTACACCTTC. This chain connects TRBV5-4 to TRBJ1-2, with D possibly being TRBD1 (5 bases). Germline assignment: CDR1 SGHNT and CDR2 YYREEE (reference sequence). CDR3 length: 12 residues. The V gene lost 0 bases and the J gene lost 5 bases, with 5 bases spanning the gap.

This clone came up a few times. The CDR3: CATSRGRWEGVYGYTF. The CDR3, as DNA: TGTGCCACCAGCAGGGGCCGTTGGGAGGGGGTCTATGGCTACACCTTC. The chain joins TRBV15 to TRBJ1-2; D is possibly TRBD1 (6 bases). CDR1 is LNHNV, CDR2 YYDKDF, per germline (reference sequence). Trimming shortened V by 3 bases and J by 4 bases, and 18 bases separated the two germline ends. The CDR3 sequence is 16 residues long.